The present TCR beta chain was sequenced within a study of T cell responses to AZD1222 COVID-19 vaccine. Study details: Combined were second doses at about 4 or about 12 weeks.

Study-wide points: Possibly, clonal diversity was underestimated; donors were largely white British and included more females.

The repertoire was sequenced with immunoSEQ multiplex PCR; TCRdb's copy has only in-frame clones and lacks some. In the table there are about 57,000 clones, 75% to 90% of which are singletons. On this clone itself: The antigen is not known.

From germline, CDR1 is GTSNPN and CDR2 SVGIG (reference sequence). The ends were cut back, 8 bases at V and 3 bases at J, with 17 bases in the middle. CDR3 size: 13 residues. This clonotype originated in an adult in good health. V usage is TRBV30 and J usage is TRBJ2-7; D gene ambiguous. This sample comprised peripheral blood, obtained on day 0 of AZD1222 vaccination. DNA for the CDR3: TGTGCCCGAACCGGGTCGAACGGCTACGAGCAGTACTTC. Its protein product is CARTGSNGYEQYF.